This TCR beta chain derives from a study of T-cell reconstitution after alpha-beta-depleted transplantation in children. In germline, CDR1 is SGHVS, CDR2 FNYEAQ. The V gene end was trimmed by 1 base and the J gene end by 1 base; junction bases not matched to a gene: 8. The CDR3 sequence is 17 residues long. It was with unique molecular identifiers that the TCRbeta library was prepared. One entry per CDR3 protein results from TCRdb running MiXCR on the PCR reads. The table has a few hundred thousand distinct CDR3 sequences, 10% seen once. This clonotype originated in a human donor who donated a stem cell graft to a child with acute lymphoblastic leukemia. This sample comprised PBMCs from the stem cell graft donor, obtained from the stem cell graft. The chain is built from TRBV7-6 and TRBJ1-1, with TRBD1 matching 8 bases. CDR3 in amino acids: CASSLVAGGVRNTEAFF. The CDR3 bases are TGTGCCAGCAGCTTAGTGGCAGGGGGCGTGAGGAACACTGAAGCTTTCTTT.